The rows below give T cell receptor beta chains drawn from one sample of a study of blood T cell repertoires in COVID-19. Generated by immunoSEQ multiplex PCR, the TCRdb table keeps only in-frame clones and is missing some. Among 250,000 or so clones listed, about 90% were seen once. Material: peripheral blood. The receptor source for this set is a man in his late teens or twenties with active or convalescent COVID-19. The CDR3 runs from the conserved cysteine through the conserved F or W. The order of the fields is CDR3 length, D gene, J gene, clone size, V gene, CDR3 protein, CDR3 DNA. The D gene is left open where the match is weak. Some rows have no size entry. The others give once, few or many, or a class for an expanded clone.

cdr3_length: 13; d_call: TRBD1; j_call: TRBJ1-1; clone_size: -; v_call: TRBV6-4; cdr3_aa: CASSGGQGTEAFF; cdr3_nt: TGTGCCAGCAGTGGGGGACAGGGTACTGAAGCTTTCTTT
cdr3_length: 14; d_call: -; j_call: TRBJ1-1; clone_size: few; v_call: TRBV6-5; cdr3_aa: CASTPEPVNTEAFF; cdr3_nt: TGTGCCAGCACCCCCGAGCCTGTAAACACTGAAGCTTTCTTT
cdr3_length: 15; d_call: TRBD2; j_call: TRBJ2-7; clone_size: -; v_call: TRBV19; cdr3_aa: CASSITSGGTYEQYF; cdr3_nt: TGTGCCAGTAGTATTACTAGCGGGGGAACCTACGAGCAGTACTTC
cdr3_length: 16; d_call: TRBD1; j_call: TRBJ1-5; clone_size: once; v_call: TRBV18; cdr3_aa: CASSPQTTGANQPQHF; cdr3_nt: TGTGCCAGCTCACCACAAACGACAGGGGCCAATCAGCCCCAGCATTTT
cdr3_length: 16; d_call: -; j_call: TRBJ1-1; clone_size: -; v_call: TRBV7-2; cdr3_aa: CASSSRTGIGDTEAFF; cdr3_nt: TGTGCCAGCAGCTCAAGAACAGGGATTGGGGACACTGAAGCTTTCTTT
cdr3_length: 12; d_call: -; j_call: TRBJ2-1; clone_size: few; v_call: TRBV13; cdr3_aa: CASRTWGGSQFF; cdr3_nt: TGTGCCAGCAGGACATGGGGGGGCTCGCAGTTCTTC
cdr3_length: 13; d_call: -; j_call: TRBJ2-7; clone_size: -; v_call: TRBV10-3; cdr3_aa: CAISDSGVGEQYF; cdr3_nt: TGTGCCATCAGTGATTCCGGGGTTGGGGAGCAGTACTTC
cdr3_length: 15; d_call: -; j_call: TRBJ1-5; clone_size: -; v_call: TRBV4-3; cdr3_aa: CASSQDSGSRQPQHF; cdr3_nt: TGCGCCAGCAGCCAAGATTCAGGGTCGAGACAGCCCCAGCATTTT
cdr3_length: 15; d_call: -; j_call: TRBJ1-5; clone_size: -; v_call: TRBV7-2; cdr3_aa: CASSLALGGDQPQHF; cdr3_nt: TGTGCCAGCAGCTTAGCTCTGGGAGGGGATCAGCCCCAGCATTTT
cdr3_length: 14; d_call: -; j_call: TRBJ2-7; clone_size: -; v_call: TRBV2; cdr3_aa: CASRGGQFIYEQYF; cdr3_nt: TGTGCCAGCAGGGGGGGACAGTTCATCTACGAGCAGTACTTC
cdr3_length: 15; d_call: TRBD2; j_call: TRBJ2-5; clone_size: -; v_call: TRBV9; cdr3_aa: CASSVGTSEWETQYF; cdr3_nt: TGTGCCAGCAGCGTAGGGACTAGCGAGTGGGAGACCCAGTACTTC
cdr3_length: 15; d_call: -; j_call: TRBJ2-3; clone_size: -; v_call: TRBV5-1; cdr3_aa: CASSQSPGGTDTQYF; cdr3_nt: TGCGCCAGCAGCCAAAGCCCCGGGGGCACAGATACGCAGTATTTT
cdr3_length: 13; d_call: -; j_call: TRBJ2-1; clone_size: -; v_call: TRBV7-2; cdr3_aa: CASSLDGAREQFF; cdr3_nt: TGTGCCAGCAGCTTAGATGGCGCGAGGGAGCAGTTCTTC
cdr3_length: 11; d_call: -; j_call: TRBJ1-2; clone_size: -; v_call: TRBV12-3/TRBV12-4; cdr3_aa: CATKRIGGYTF; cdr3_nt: TGTGCCACCAAAAGGATCGGGGGCTACACCTTC
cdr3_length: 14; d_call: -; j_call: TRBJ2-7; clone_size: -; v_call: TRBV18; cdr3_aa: CASSPRDRSYEQYF; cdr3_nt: TGTGCCAGCTCCCCTAGAGACAGATCCTACGAGCAGTACTTC
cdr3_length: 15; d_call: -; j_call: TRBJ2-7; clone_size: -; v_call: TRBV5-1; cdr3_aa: CASSWGGGGTYEQYF; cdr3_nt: TGCGCCAGCAGCTGGGGGGGCGGGGGCACCTACGAGCAGTACTTC
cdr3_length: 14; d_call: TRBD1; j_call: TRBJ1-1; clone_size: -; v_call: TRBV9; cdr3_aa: CASSSETGYDEAFF; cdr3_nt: TGTGCCAGCAGCTCCGAGACAGGGTATGATGAAGCTTTCTTT
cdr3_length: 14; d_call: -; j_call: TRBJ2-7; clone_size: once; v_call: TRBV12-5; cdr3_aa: CASGRGGKSYEQYF; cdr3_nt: TGTGCTAGTGGACGTGGGGGGAAATCCTACGAGCAGTACTTC
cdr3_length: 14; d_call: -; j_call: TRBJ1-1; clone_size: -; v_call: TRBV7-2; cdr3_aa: CASSFGGMSTEAFF; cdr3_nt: TGTGCCAGCAGCTTCGGGGGGATGAGCACTGAAGCTTTCTTT